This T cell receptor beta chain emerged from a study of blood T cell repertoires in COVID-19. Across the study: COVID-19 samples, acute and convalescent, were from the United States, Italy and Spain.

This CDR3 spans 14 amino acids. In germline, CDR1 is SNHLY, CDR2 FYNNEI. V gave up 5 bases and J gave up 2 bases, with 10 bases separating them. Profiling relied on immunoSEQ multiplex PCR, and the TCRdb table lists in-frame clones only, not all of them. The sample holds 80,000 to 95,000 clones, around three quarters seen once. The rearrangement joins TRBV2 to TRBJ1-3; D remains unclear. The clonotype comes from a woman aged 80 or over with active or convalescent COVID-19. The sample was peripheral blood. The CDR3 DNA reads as TGTGCCAGCAGTCGTACAGAAACTGGAAACACCATATATTTT. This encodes CASSRTETGNTIYF.